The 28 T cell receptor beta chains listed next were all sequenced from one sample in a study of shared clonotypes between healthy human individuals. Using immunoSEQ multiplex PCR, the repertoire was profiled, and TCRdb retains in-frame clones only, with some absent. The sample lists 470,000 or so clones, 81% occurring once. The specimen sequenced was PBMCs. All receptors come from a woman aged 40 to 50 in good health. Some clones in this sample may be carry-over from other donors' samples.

CDR3 region: CAWSAQGSYGYTF. CDR3 nucleotide sequence: TGTGCCTGGAGCGCACAGGGATCCTATGGCTACACCTTC. This rearrangement joins TRBV30 to TRBJ1-2, with D possibly being TRBD1 (6 bases). CDR1 and CDR2 (germline): GTSNPN, SVGIG (reference sequence). Deletions cut 3 bases from V and 4 bases from J, with 12 bases between. This CDR3 region has 13 residues.

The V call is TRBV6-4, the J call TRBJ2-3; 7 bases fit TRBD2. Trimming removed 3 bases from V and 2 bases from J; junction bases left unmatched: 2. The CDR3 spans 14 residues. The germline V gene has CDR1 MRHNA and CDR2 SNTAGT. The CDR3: CASSDERDTDTQYF. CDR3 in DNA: TGTGCCAGCAGTGATGAGCGGGACACAGATACGCAGTATTTT.

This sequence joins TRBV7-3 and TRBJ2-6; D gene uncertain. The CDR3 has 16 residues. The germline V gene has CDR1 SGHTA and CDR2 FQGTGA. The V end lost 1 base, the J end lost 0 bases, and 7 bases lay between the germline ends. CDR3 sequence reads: CASSLIGISGANVLTF. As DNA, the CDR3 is TGTGCCAGCAGCTTAATAGGAATCTCTGGGGCCAACGTCCTGACTTTC.

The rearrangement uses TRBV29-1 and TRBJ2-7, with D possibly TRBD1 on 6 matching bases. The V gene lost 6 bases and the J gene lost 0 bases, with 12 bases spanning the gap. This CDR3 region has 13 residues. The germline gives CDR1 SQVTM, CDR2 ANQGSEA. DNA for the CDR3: TGCAGCGTCCAAACAGGGTCCTCCTACGAGCAGTACTTC. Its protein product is CSVQTGSSYEQYF.

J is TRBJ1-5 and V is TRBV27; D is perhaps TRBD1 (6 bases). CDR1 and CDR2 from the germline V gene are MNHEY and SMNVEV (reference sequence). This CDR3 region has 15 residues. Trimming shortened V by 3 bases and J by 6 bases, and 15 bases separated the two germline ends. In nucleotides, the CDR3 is TGTGCCAGCAGTTTGTCCAGGGGTGGGGGTCAGCCCCAGCATTTT. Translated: CASSLSRGGGQPQHF.

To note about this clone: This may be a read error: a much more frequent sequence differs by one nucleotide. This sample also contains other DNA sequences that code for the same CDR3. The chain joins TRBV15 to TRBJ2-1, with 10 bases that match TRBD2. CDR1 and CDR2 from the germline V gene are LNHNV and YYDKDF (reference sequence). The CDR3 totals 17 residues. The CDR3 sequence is CATSRDRPSGRGDEQFF. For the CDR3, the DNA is TGTGCCACCAGCAGAGATCGGCCTAGCGGGAGAGGGGATGAACAGTTCTTC. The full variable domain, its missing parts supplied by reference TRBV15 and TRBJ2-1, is DAMVIQNPRYQVTQFGKPVTLSCSQTLNHNVMYWYQQKSSQAPKLLFHYYDKDFNNEADTPDNFQSRRPNTSFCFLDIRSPGLGDTAMYLCATSRDRPSGRGDEQFFGPGTRLTVL.

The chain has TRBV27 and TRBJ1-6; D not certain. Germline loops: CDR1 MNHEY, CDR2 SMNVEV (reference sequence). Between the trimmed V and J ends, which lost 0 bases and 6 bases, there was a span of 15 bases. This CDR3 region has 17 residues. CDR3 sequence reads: CASSLSPRTDFNSPLHF. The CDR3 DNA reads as TGTGCCAGCAGTTTATCCCCCCGGACTGATTTTAATTCACCCCTCCACTTT.

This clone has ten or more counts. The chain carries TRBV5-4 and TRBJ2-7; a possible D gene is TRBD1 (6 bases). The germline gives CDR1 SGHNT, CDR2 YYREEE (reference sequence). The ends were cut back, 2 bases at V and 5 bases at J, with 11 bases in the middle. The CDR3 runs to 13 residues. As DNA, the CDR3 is TGTGCCAGCAGCTTCACAGGGAGCAACGAGCAGTACTTC. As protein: CASSFTGSNEQYF.

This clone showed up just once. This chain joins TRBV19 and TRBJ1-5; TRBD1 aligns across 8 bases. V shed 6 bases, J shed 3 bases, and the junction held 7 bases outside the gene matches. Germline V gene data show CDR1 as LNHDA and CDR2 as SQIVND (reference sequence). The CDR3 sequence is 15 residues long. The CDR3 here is CASRDTGGYNQPQHF. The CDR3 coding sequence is TGTGCCAGTAGAGACACAGGGGGGTACAATCAGCCCCAGCATTTT. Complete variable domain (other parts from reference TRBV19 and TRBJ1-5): DGGITQSPKYLFRKEGQNVTLSCEQNLNHDAMYWYRQDPGQGLRLIYYSQIVNDFQKGDIAEGYSVSREKKESFPLTVTSAQKNPTAFYLCASRDTGGYNQPQHFGDGTRLSIL.

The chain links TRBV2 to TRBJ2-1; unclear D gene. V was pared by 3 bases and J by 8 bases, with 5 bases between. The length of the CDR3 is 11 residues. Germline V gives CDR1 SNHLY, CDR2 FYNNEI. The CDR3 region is CASSEYYEQFF. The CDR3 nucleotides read TGTGCCAGCAGTGAGTACTATGAGCAGTTCTTC.

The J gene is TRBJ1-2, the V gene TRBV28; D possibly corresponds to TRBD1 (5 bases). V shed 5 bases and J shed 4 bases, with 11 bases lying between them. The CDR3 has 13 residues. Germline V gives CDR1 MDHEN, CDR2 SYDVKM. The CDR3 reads CASSRGVGYGYTF. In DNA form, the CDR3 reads TGTGCCAGCAGTAGAGGGGTAGGCTATGGCTACACCTTC.

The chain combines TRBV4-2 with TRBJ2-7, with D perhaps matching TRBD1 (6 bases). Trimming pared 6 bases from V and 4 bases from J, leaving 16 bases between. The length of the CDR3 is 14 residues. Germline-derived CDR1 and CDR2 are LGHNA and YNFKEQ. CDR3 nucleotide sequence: TGTGCCAGCAGTCGCGACAGGAACCGGTACGAGCAGTACTTC. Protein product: CASSRDRNRYEQYF.

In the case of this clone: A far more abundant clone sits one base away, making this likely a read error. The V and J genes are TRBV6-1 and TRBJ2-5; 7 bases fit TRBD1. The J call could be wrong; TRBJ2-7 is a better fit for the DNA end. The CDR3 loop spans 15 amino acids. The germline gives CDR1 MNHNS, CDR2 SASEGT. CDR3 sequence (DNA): TGTGCCGGCAGTGAAGGGGCAGGGGGCTCCTACGAGCAGTACTTC. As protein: CAGSEGAGGSYEQYF.

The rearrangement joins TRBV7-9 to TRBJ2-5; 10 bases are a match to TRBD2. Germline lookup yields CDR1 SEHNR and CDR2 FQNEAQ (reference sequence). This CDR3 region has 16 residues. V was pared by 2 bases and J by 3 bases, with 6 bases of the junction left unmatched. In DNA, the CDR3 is TGTGCCAGCAGCTTACCCCAACTAGCGGGAAAAGAGACCCAGTACTTC. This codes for CASSLPQLAGKETQYF.

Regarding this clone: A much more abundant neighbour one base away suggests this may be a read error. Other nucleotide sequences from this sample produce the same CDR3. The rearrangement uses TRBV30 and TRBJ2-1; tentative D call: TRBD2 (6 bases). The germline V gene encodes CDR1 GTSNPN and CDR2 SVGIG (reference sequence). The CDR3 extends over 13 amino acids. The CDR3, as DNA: TGTGCTTGGAGTATTACTAGCTCCAATGAGCAGTTCTTC. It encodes CAWSITSSNEQFF.

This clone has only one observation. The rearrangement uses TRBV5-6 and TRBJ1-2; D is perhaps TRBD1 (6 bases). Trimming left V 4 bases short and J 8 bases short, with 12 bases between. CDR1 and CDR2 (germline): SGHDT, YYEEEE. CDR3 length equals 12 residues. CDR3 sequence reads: CASSPGGGGYTF. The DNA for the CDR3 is TGTGCCAGCAGCCCCGGGGGCGGCGGCTACACCTTC.

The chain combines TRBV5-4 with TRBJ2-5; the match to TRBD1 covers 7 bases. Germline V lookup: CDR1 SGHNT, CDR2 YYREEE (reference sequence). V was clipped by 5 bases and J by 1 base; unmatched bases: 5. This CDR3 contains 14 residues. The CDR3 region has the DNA TGTGCCAGCAGACCAGACAGGGTCCAAGAGACCCAGTACTTC. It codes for CASRPDRVQETQYF. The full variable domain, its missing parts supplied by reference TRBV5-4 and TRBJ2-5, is ETGVTQSPTHLIKTRGQQVTLRCSSQSGHNTVSWYQQALGQGPQFIFQYYREEENGRGNFPPRFSGLQFPNYSSELNVNALELDDSALYLCASRPDRVQETQYFGPGTRLLVL.

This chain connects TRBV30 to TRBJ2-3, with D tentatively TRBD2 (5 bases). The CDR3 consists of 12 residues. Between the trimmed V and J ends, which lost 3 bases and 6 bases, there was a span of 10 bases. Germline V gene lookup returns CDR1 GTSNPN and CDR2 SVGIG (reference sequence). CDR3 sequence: CAWREDLDTQYF. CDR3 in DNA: TGTGCCTGGAGGGAGGATTTGGATACGCAGTATTTT. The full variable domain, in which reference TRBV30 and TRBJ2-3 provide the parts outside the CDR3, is SQTIHQWPATLVQPVGSPLSLECTVEGTSNPNLYWYRQAAGRGLQLLFYSVGIGQISSEVPQNLSASRPQDRQFILSSKKLLLSDSGFYLCAWREDLDTQYFGPGTRLTVL.

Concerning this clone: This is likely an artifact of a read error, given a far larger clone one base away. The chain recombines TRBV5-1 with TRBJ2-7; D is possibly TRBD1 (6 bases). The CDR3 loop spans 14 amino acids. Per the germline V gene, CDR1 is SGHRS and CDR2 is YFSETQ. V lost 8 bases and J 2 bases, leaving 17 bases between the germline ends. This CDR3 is CARNPQGMAYEQYF. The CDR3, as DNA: TGCGCCAGAAACCCACAGGGTATGGCCTACGAGCAGTACTTC.

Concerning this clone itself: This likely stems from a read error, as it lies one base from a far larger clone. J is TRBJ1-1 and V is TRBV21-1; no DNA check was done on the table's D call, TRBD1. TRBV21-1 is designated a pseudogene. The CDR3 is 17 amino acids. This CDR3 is CASIFDRGQVINTEAFF. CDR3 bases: TGTGCCAGCATCTTCGACAGGGGGCAGGTTATTAACACTGAAGCTTTCTTT.

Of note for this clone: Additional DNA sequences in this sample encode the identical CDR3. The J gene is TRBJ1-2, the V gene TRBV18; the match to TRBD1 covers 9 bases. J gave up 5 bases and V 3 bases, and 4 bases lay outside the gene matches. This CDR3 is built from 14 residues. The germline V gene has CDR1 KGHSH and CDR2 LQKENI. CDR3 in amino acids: CASSPPTGGYGYTF. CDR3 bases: TGTGCCAGCTCACCCCCGACAGGGGGGTATGGCTACACCTTC.

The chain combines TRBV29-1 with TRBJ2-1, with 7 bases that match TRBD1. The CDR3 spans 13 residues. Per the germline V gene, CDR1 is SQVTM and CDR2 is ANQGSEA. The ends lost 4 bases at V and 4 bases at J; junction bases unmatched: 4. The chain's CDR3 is CSVGGTVYNEQFF. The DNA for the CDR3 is TGCAGCGTTGGAGGGACAGTTTACAATGAGCAGTTCTTC.

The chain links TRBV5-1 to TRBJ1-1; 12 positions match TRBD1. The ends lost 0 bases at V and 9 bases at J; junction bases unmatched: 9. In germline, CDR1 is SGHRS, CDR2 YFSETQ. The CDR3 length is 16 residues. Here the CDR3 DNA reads TGCGCCAGCAGCTTGGATGGTGGGACAGGGGGCCTCCAAGCTTTCTTT. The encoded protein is CASSLDGGTGGLQAFF.

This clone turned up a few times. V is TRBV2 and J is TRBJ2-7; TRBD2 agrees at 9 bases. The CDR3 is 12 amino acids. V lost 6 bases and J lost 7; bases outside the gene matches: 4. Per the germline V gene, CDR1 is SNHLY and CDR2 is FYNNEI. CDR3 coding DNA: TGTGCCAGCAGCAGGACTAGCGCGGAGCAGTACTTC. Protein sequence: CASSRTSAEQYF.

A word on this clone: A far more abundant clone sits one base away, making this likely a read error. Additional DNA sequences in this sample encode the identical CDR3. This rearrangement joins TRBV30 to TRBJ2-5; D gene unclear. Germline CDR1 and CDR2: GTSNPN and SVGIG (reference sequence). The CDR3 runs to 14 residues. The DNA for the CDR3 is TGCGCCTGGAGTGTAATCGGCAACCTTGGGACCCAGTACTTC. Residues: CAWSVIGNLGTQYF.

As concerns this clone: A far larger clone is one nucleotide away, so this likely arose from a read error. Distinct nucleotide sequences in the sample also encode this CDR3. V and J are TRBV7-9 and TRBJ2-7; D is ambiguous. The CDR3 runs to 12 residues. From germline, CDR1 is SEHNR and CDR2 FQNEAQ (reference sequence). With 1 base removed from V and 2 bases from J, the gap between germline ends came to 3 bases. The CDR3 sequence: CASSLGAYEQYF. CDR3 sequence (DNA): TGTGCCAGCAGCTTAGGGGCCTACGAGCAGTACTTC.

The CDR3 nucleotides read TGCGCCAGCAGCTTGGACGTGGGTGGCAATCAGCCCCAGCATTTT. Its protein is CASSLDVGGNQPQHF. This sequence joins TRBV5-1 and TRBJ1-5; D not certain. The CDR3 sequence is 15 residues long. The V and J ends lost 0 bases and 2 bases respectively, with 9 bases between them. Germline assignment: CDR1 SGHRS and CDR2 YFSETQ.

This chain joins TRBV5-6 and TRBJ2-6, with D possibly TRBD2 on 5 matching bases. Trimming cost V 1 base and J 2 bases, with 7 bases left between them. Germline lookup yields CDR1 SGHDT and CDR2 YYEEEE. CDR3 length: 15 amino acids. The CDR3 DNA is TGTGCCAGCAGCTTGTTCGGGGCTGGGGCCAACGTCCTGACTTTC. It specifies CASSLFGAGANVLTF.